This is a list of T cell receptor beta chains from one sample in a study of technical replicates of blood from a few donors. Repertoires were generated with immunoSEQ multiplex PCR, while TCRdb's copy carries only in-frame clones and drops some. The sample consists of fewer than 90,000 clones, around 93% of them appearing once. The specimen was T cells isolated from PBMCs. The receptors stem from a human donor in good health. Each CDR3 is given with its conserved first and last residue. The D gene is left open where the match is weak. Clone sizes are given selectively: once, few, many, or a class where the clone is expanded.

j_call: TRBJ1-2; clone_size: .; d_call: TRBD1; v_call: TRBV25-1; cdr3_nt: TGTGCCAGCAGTGAGGGACAGGGCTATGGCTACACCTTC; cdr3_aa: CASSEGQGYGYTF
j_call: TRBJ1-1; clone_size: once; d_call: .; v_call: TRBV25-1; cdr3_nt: TGTGCCAGCAGTCAACAGGGGAACACTGAAGCTTTCTTT; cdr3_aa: CASSQQGNTEAFF
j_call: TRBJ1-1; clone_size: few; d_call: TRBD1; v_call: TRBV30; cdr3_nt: TGTGCCTGGTCCAGGGGGCTGAACACTGAAGCTTTCTTT; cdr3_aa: CAWSRGLNTEAFF
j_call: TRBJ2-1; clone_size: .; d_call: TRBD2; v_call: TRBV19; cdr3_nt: TGTGCCAGTAGTAACGCGGGAGGGAACAATGAGCAGTTCTTC; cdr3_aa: CASSNAGGNNEQFF
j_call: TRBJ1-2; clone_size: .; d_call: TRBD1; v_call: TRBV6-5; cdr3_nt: TGTGCCAGCAGTTTAGGACAGGGTTGGTATGGCTACACCTTC; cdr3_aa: CASSLGQGWYGYTF
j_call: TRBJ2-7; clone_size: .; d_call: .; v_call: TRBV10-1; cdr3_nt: TGCGCCAGCACCCCGGACGGGAAATACGAGCAGTACTTC; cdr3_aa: CASTPDGKYEQYF
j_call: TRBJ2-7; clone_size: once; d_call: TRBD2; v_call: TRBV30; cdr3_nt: TGTGTAAGCGGGACGGGCTACGAGCAGTACTTC; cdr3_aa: CVSGTGYEQYF
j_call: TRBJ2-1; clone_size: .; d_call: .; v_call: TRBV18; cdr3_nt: TGTGCCAGCTCACCATCTTACAATGAGCAGTTCTTC; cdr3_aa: CASSPSYNEQFF
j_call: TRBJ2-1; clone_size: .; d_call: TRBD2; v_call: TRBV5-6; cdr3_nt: TGTGCCAGCAGCTTGGTGGGGGGGGGATCTTCCTACAATGAGCAGTTCTTC; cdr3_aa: CASSLVGGGSSYNEQFF
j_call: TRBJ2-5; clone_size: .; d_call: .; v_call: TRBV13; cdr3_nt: TGTGCCAGCAGCCAAGCTGGGACCCAGTACTTC; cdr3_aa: CASSQAGTQYF
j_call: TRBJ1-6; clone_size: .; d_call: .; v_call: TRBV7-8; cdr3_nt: TGTGCCAGCAGCTTGGGCCAGGGCGGCTCACCCCTCCACTTT; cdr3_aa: CASSLGQGGSPLHF
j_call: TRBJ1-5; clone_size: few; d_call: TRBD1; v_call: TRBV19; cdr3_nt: TGTGCCACAACCGACAGGGACAGTAGTGGCAATCAGCCCCAGCATTTT; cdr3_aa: CATTDRDSSGNQPQHF
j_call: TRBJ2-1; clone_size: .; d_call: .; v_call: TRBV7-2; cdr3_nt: TGTGCCAGCAGCCCAAATAGGGGGTTCGGGAATGAGCAGTTCTTC; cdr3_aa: CASSPNRGFGNEQFF
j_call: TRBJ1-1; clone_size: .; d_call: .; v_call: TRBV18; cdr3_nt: TGTGCCAGCTCACCATTTGACACCCTTACAAAGAACACTGAAGCTTTCTTT; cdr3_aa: CASSPFDTLTKNTEAFF
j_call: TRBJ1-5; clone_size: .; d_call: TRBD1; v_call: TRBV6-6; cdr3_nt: TGTGCCAGCAGTTCCAGACAGGGGGGGGGCAATCAGCCCCAGCATTTT; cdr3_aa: CASSSRQGGGNQPQHF
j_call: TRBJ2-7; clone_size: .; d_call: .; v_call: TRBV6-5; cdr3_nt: TGTGCCAGCAGCATTACAGGGGGGGCCTACGAGCAGTACTTC; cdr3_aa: CASSITGGAYEQYF
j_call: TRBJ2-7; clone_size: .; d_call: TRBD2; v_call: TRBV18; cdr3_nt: TGTGCCAGCTCACCCCCCCAGGAGCGGGGATCAAACTACGAGCAGTACTTC; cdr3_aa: CASSPPQERGSNYEQYF
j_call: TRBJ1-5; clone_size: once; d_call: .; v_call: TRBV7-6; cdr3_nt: TGTGCCAGCAGCTTAGACAGTAGTCAGCCCCAGCATTTT; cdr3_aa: CASSLDSSQPQHF
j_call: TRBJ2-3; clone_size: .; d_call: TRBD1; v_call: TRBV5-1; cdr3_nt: TGCGCCAGCAGCCCCGGACAGGGGGCAGATACGCAGTATTTT; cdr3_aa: CASSPGQGADTQYF
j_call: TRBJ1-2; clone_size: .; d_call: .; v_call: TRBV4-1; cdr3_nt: TGCGCCAGCAGCCAAGAGAACCGACGCGACAGTATCTATGGCTACACCTTC; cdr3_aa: CASSQENRRDSIYGYTF
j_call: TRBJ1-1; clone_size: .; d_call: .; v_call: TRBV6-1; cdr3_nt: TGTGCCAGCAGTGAAGACAGGAACACTGAAGCTTTCTTT; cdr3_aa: CASSEDRNTEAFF
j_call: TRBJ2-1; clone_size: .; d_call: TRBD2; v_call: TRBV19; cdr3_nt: TGTGCCAGTAGGACAACTAGCGTTAACTACAATGAGCAGTTCTTC; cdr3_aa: CASRTTSVNYNEQFF
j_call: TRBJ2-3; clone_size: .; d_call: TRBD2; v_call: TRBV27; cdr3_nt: TGTGCCAGCAGTTTATATGGGGGGGGAGCTGATACGCAGTATTTT; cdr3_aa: CASSLYGGGADTQYF
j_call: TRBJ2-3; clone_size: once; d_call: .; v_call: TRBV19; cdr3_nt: TGTGCCAGTAGTATGACTAGTAAGGGCACAGATACGCAGTATTTT; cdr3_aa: CASSMTSKGTDTQYF
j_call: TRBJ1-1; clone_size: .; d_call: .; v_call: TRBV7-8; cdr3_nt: TGTGCCAGCAGCTACAGGATTAGTAGGAGGAACACTGAAGCTTTCTTT; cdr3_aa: CASSYRISRRNTEAFF
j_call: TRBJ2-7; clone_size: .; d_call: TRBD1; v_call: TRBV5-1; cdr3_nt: TGCGCCAGCAGCTTGTTGGGACAGGGTTTCTACGAGCAGTACTTC; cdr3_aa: CASSLLGQGFYEQYF
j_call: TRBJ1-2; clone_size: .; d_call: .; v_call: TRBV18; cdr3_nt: TGTGCCAGCTTCCTCGGGCAGGGCACTGGCTACACCTTC; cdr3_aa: CASFLGQGTGYTF
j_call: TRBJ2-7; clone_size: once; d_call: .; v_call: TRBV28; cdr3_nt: TGTGCCAGCAGTTTATGGGGGGGTACTGGGTACGAGCAGTACTTC; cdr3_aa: CASSLWGGTGYEQYF
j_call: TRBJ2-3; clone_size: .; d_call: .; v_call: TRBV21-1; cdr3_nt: TGTGCCAGCAGCATAGGGTGCGGAACTAGCGGCACAGATACGCAGTATTTT; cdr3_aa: CASSIGCGTSGTDTQYF
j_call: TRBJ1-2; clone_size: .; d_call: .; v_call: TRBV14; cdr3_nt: TGTGCCAGCAGCCAAGTTGGCAGGGTGATAGGCTACACCTTC; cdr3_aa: CASSQVGRVIGYTF
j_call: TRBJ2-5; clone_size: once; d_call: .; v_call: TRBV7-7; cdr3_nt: TGTGCCAGCAGCATGACGACTGGGTGGGAGACCCAGTACTTC; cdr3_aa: CASSMTTGWETQYF
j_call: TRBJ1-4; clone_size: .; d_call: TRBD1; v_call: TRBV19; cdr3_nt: TGTGCCAGTAGTATGACGACAGGGGTGGCTGAAAAACTGTTTTTT; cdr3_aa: CASSMTTGVAEKLFF